The 19 T cell receptor beta chains below come from one sample, sequenced in a study of T cells in Graves' hyperthyroidism and ophthalmopathy. There were TCR beta CDR3 regions amplified from RNA transcripts. RT-PCR in the first round (using the HTBI primer set) targeted the TCR CDR3. TCRdb ran MiXCR on the multiplex PCR reads and lists one entry per CDR3 protein. The sample lists approximately 400,000 distinct CDR3 sequences; roughly 25% were seen once. The sequenced sample was blood. These receptors came from a man aged 50-60 years with Graves' hyperthyroidism.

This clonotype occurred many times. The chain recombines TRBV5-5 with TRBJ2-7; 8 bases are a match to TRBD1. CDR3 length: 16 residues. V gave up 6 bases and J gave up 3 bases; unmatched junction bases: 14. CDR1 and CDR2 from the germline V gene are SGHKS and YYEKEE (reference sequence). CDR3 DNA sequence: TGTGCCAGCACCGAAGGGACGGGACAGGCCTACTACGAGCAGTACTTC. It translates to CASTEGTGQAYYEQYF.

To note about this clonotype: Because the CDR3 is missing its conserved closing phenylalanine or tryptophan, this is likely a read error. No DNA is shown, since the ends of the CDR3 on it are uncertain; the CDR3 is the one TCRdb lists. The chain uses TRBV27 and TRBJ2-5; the table's TRBD2 call for D was not verified on the DNA. CDR1 is MNHEY and CDR2 is SMNVEV in the germline V gene (reference sequence). The CDR3 extends over 13 residues, inclusive of both ends. CDR3 in amino acids: CASSSGLVETQCV.

This clonotype was observed a handful of times. The rearrangement uses TRBV12-3 or TRBV12-4 and TRBJ2-1, with TRBD2 matching over 9 bases. The ends lost 4 bases at V and 5 bases at J; junction bases unmatched: 9. This CDR3 is built from 16 residues. CDR3 nucleotide sequence: TGTGCCAGCAGTTCGATTAGCGGGAGTTCCCACAATGAGCAGTTCTTC. Its translation is CASSSISGSSHNEQFF.

The chain is built from TRBV12-5 and TRBJ2-1; no reliable D call. V was clipped by 2 bases and J by 0 bases, with 14 bases between them. This CDR3 region has 17 residues. Germline assignment: CDR1 LGHNT and CDR2 FRNRAP. The CDR3 here is CASGLQASSSSYNEQFF. DNA for the CDR3: TGTGCTAGTGGTTTGCAAGCGTCTTCAAGCTCCTACAATGAGCAGTTCTTC.

The chain uses TRBV7-2 and TRBJ2-1; 12 bases match TRBD2. The CDR3 loop spans 22 amino acids. V lost 5 bases to trimming and J lost 4 bases; unmatched junction nucleotides: 24. CDR1 is SGHTA, CDR2 FQGNSA, per germline. CDR3 coding DNA: TGTGCCAGCAGCCCCCGGGACAGGACGGGACTAGCGGGTCGCATCGGTTACAATGAGCAGTTCTTC. Translation gives CASSPRDRTGLAGRIGYNEQFF.

V usage is TRBV11-2 and J usage is TRBJ2-3; D is unclear. Germline CDR1 is SGHAT and CDR2 is FQNNGV. The CDR3 consists of 14 residues. V was cut by 0 bases and J by 10 bases, with 14 bases left in between. CDR3 sequence: CASSLDPSRSAQYF. The CDR3 DNA follows: TGTGCCAGCAGCTTAGACCCCTCGCGATCGGCGCAGTATTTT.

The chain carries TRBV18 and TRBJ1-2, with unresolved D. Germline loops: CDR1 KGHSH, CDR2 LQKENI. This CDR3 is 15 amino acids long. The ends were cut back, 4 bases at V and 1 base at J, with 13 bases in the middle. Here the CDR3 reads CASSLDGLFNYGYTF. CDR3 bases: TGTGCCAGCTCACTGGACGGCCTCTTTAACTATGGCTACACCTTC.

This clonotype has a count of ten or more. V is TRBV28 and J is TRBJ1-1; TRBD1 matches 9 bases. In germline, CDR1 is MDHEN, CDR2 SYDVKM. This CDR3 spans 15 amino acids. Unmatched junction bases numbered 10, after V lost 6 bases and J lost 5 bases. CDR3: CASSLLGQGRTEAFF. For the CDR3, the DNA is TGTGCCAGCAGCCTACTAGGACAGGGGCGGACTGAAGCTTTCTTT.

This clonotype showed up just a few times. The chain has TRBV7-3 and TRBJ2-2, with D maybe TRBD1 (6 bases). Germline CDR1 reads SGHTA; CDR2 reads FQGTGA. The CDR3 runs 14 residues. Between the trimmed V and J ends, which lost 6 bases and 4 bases, there was a span of 12 bases. CDR3 in amino acids: CASRKTGLTGELFF. The CDR3 nucleotides are TGTGCCAGCAGAAAAACAGGGCTCACCGGGGAGCTGTTTTTT.

In regard to this clonotype: A much larger clone sits a single nucleotide away, making a read error possible. The chain recombines TRBV2 with TRBJ2-2, with D perhaps TRBD1 (6 bases). CDR3 size: 15 residues. The germline V gene encodes CDR1 SNHLY and CDR2 FYNNEI. CDR3 protein: CAGSTGYANTGELFF. The CDR3 DNA is TGTGCCGGCAGTACAGGGTACGCGAACACCGGGGAGCTGTTTTTT.

This clonotype was observed a few times. The chain carries TRBV2 and TRBJ2-3, with a weak D call TRBD2 (5 bases). Looked up from germline, CDR1 is SNHLY and CDR2 is FYNNEI. The CDR3 is 14 residues long. The germline V and J ends were trimmed by 8 bases and 0 bases, with 12 bases remaining between them. CDR3 sequence reads: CASRWTLSTDTQYF. The CDR3 coding sequence is TGTGCCAGCCGGTGGACTCTTAGCACAGATACGCAGTATTTT.

This chain connects TRBV5-1 to TRBJ2-1; D is ambiguous. Trimming shortened V by 5 bases and J by 5 bases, and 11 bases separated the two germline ends. Per the germline V gene, CDR1 is SGHRS and CDR2 is YFSETQ. The CDR3 spans 13 residues. In nucleotides, the CDR3 is TGCGCCAGCAGTTCGTCGGGCCACAATGAGCAGTTCTTC. Its protein product is CASSSSGHNEQFF.

As concerns this clonotype: One end of the junction does not line up with germline, which may come from a read error. This rearrangement joins TRBV30 to TRBJ2-1, with D tentatively TRBD1 (7 bases). The germline V gene has CDR1 GTSNPN and CDR2 SVGIG (reference sequence). This CDR3 is 13 amino acids long. Here the CDR3 DNA reads TGTGCCAAAAGGGCAGGGGGGATCAATGAGCGGTTCTTC. It is translated as CAKRAGGINERFF.

The J gene is TRBJ2-7, the V gene TRBV27, with no clear D. The V end was cut by 2 bases, the J end by 2 bases, with 10 bases between. Germline lookup yields CDR1 MNHEY and CDR2 SMNVEV (reference sequence). The CDR3 is 14 residues long. CDR3 coding DNA: TGTGCCAGCAGTTTAAAAGGCCCTACCTACGAGCAGTACTTC. It encodes CASSLKGPTYEQYF.

The rearrangement joins TRBV7-2 to TRBJ2-5; no firm D call. V was shortened by 5 bases and J by 9 bases, with 13 bases between the two germline ends. Germline V gives CDR1 SGHTA, CDR2 FQGNSA. This CDR3 is 12 amino acids long. The CDR3, as DNA: TGTGCCAGCAGCCAAGTAGGTGAGGCCCAGTACTTC. Amino acid sequence: CASSQVGEAQYF.

This clonotype came up many times. The rearrangement links TRBV27 to TRBJ2-3, with 9 bases identical to TRBD1. CDR1 MNHEY and CDR2 SMNVEV come from the germline V gene (reference sequence). V shed 6 bases and J 5 bases; nucleotides not matched to a gene: 0. The CDR3 totals 12 residues. The chain's CDR3 is CASRDRGDTQYF. CDR3 DNA: TGTGCCAGCAGGGACAGGGGAGATACGCAGTATTTT.

At least ten counts were recorded for this clonotype. The rearrangement uses TRBV29-1 and TRBJ2-1; D is possibly TRBD1 (7 bases). The CDR3 runs to 12 residues. V lost 3 bases, J lost 8 bases, and 11 bases lay in between. The germline V gene encodes CDR1 SQVTM and CDR2 ANQGSEA. The CDR3 DNA reads TGCAGCGTTGATTCAGGGGGGTATGAGCAGTTCTTC. Encoded protein: CSVDSGGYEQFF.

The rearrangement uses TRBV5-1 and TRBJ2-7; no reliable D call. The CDR3 loop spans 12 amino acids. Germline loops: CDR1 SGHRS, CDR2 YFSETQ. V was trimmed by 4 bases and J by 11 bases, leaving 16 bases between them. The chain's CDR3 is CASSPSGLEKYF. CDR3 coding DNA: TGCGCCAGCAGCCCTTCGGGCCTGGAGAAGTACTTC.

This clonotype was seen once. The rearrangement joins TRBV30 to TRBJ2-2, with 10 bases fitting TRBD1. Unmatched junction bases numbered 6, after V lost 5 bases and J lost 6 bases. This CDR3 has 14 residues. Germline-derived CDR1 and CDR2 are GTSNPN and SVGIG (reference sequence). The CDR3 DNA reads as TGTGCCTGGGGGGGACAGGGGACTCCCGGGGAGCTGTTTTTT. Its protein product is CAWGGQGTPGELFF.